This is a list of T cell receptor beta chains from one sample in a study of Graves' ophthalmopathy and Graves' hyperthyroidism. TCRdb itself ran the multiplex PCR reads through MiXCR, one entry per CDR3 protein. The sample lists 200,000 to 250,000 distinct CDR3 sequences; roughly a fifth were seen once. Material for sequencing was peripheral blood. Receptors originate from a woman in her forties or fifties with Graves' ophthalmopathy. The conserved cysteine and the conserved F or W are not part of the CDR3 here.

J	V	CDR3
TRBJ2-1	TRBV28	ASSLFEGNIYNEQF
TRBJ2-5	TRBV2	ASKWWEGGRRRETQY
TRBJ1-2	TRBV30	AWSVVGLADYGYT
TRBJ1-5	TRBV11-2	ASSLAPGYQPQH
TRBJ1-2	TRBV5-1	ASSLEAGTYGYT
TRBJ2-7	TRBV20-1	SARESGLSYEQY
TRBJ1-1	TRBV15	ATSKGGSEAEAF
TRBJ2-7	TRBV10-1	ASSESMGSGGVTYEQY
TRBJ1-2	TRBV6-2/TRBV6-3	ASSRRDSSNYGYT
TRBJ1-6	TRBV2	ASKTANSPLH
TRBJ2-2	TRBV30	AWDLLAGGTGELF
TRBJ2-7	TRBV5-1	ASSLDGQGAYEQY
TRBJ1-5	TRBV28	ASRATGFDNQPQH